The clone carrying this TCR beta chain was observed once. CDR3 length: 13 residues. Trimming pared 3 bases from V and 4 bases from J, leaving 8 bases between. Germline V gene lookup returns CDR1 MGHRA and CDR2 YSYEKL. This entry is derived from a study of cytomegalovirus exposure and HLA in healthy donors. 60 Vbeta and 13 Jbeta primers were used in PCR. Sequencing was performed with immunoSEQ multiplex PCR; in TCRdb, only in-frame clones are kept and a portion is missing. This table holds about 110,000 clones, under 80% found once. This chain uses TRBV4-1 with TRBJ2-3, with D perhaps TRBD2 (6 bases). Sequenced sample: PBMCs. This clonotype was obtained from a woman between 40 and 55 years old in good health and CMV-seropositive. The CDR3 loop is CASSHGGPDTQYF. The CDR3 DNA reads as TGCGCCAGCAGCCACGGAGGGCCAGATACGCAGTATTTT.